A selection of T cell receptor beta chains follows, all from one sample in a study of T cell changes during pregnancy in multiple sclerosis. Assay: immunoSEQ multiplex PCR; the TCRdb copy retains only in-frame clones and omits some. Altogether about 67,000 clones are present, approximately 92% being singletons, with the ten largest covering under 3%. This material consisted of peripheral blood, taken in the first trimester of pregnancy. These receptors originate from a female donor with multiple sclerosis, enrolled in a pregnancy study. Both conserved end residues are trimmed from each CDR3. The order of the fields is CDR3 protein, V gene.

ASSESGEGEQF | TRBV6-4
AWSRSSGNTIY | TRBV30
ASSLLRAGGNTQY | TRBV11-2
SISAGSGGYT | TRBV29-1
AISDGTRMNTEAF | TRBV10-3
ASGTGLTGELF | TRBV7-3
ASRDRGPEKLF | TRBV6-5
ASGQILSNYGYT | TRBV28
ASSFVTGSSYEQY | TRBV5-6
ASRGGGRGDTQY | TRBV6-5
ASSESRSGNQPQH | TRBV10-1
ASSLAGLAVSIADTQY | TRBV28
ASSQVSGSVGEQY | TRBV4-2
ASSIGLSIYEQY | TRBV27
ASSQGAGTIKETQY | TRBV2
SGSGIHEQF | TRBV29-1
ASSEGSSGANVLT | TRBV10-2
AWQWGGEQGYT | TRBV30
ASSLRLAPTDTQY | TRBV5-5
ADLRGNEAF | TRBV6-8
ASSFGRVTGELF | TRBV28
ASSPPPAGGEQY | TRBV4-1
ASSPGGGEDTQY | TRBV5-1
ASSPRGASGPYNEQF | TRBV18
AISESELAGDIQY | TRBV10-3
ASTLQGVDGNTIY | TRBV6-6
ASSIDRLGQEQF | TRBV19
SVVGAGEANEQF | TRBV29-1
ASSQMTSGYQETQY | TRBV5-6
ASSPGTGLQETQY | TRBV19
ASSLEVRGLSTDTQY | TRBV7-2